Listed below are T cell receptor beta chains from one sample, sequenced in a study of shared clonotypes between healthy human individuals. TCRdb keeps only in-frame clones here, not all; method: immunoSEQ multiplex PCR. This repertoire shows approximately 2.4 million clones, approximately 94% found once; its top ten account for roughly 0.13%. Sequenced sample: naive CD4+ T cells sorted from blood. These receptors all stem from a young man in good health. CDR3s include the opening cysteine and the closing phenylalanine or tryptophan. A D gene is named only where the DNA matches it firmly. Size is stated for part of the rows, as once, few or many counts, or as a class when the clone is expanded.

len,abundance,j_gene,v_gene,d_gene,CDR3aa,CDR3nt
14,-,TRBJ2-7,TRBV27,TRBD1,CASSLYGTGYEQYF,TGTGCCAGCAGTTTATACGGGACAGGGTACGAGCAGTACTTC
14,-,TRBJ2-7,TRBV11-2,-,CASSLATFPYEQYF,TGTGCCAGCAGCTTAGCGACATTTCCCTACGAGCAGTACTTC
13,once,TRBJ1-5,TRBV7-2,-,CASSPSSNQPQHF,TGTGCCAGCAGCCCGAGTAGCAATCAGCCCCAGCATTTT
14,-,TRBJ1-2,TRBV5-1,TRBD1,CASSEGDSFYGYTF,TGCGCCAGCAGCGAAGGGGACAGCTTCTATGGCTACACCTTC
14,-,TRBJ2-5,TRBV2,TRBD2,CASSGLAVQETQYF,TGTGCCAGCAGCGGACTAGCGGTCCAAGAGACCCAGTACTTC
15,-,TRBJ2-3,TRBV10-3,-,CAISESDISTDTQYF,TGTGCCATCAGTGAGTCGGACATAAGCACAGATACGCAGTATTTT
15,-,TRBJ1-2,TRBV6-5,-,CASTSPRGGVGGYTF,TGTGCCAGCACCTCACCAAGGGGGGGGGTAGGTGGCTACACCTTC
17,-,TRBJ1-2,TRBV5-1,TRBD1,CASSLVSGTGTIYGYTF,TGCGCCAGCAGCTTGGTATCAGGGACAGGTACGATATATGGCTACACCTTC
14,once,TRBJ2-4,TRBV27,-,CASSLSGGGNIQYF,TGTGCCAGCAGTTTATCGGGGGGAGGAAACATTCAGTACTTC
14,-,TRBJ1-6,TRBV18,-,CASSPGDFGSPLHF,TGTGCCAGCTCACCTGGGGATTTCGGTTCACCCCTCCACTTT
12,-,TRBJ2-7,TRBV11-2,TRBD1,CASSGDSYEQYF,TGTGCCAGCAGCGGGGACAGCTACGAGCAGTACTTC
12,once,TRBJ2-5,TRBV7-9,-,CASSLAAETQYF,TGTGCCAGCAGCTTAGCTGCAGAGACCCAGTACTTC
15,-,TRBJ1-4,TRBV18,-,CASSPRSGAGEKLFF,TGTGCCAGCTCACCACGTTCAGGGGCGGGTGAAAAACTGTTTTTT
14,-,TRBJ2-1,TRBV6-1,-,CASSEVDRIDEQFF,TGTGCCAGCAGTGAGGTAGACAGGATCGATGAGCAGTTCTTC
15,-,TRBJ2-3,TRBV4-3,-,CASSQEKRNTDTQYF,TGCGCCAGCAGCCAAGAGAAGCGGAACACAGATACGCAGTATTTT
14,-,TRBJ2-2,TRBV12-5,TRBD2,CASGGLPMSGELFF,TGTGCTAGTGGGGGACTACCTATGAGCGGGGAGCTGTTTTTT
11,-,TRBJ2-7,TRBV7-2,-,CASSPSYEQYF,TGTGCCAGCAGCCCTAGCTACGAGCAGTACTTC
14,-,TRBJ2-3,TRBV2,-,CASMWDPTTDTQYF,TGTGCCAGCATGTGGGACCCCACCACAGATACGCAGTATTTT
13,-,TRBJ1-2,TRBV5-6,-,CASSLDITGGYTF,TGTGCCAGCAGCTTGGACATCACTGGGGGCTACACCTTC
14,-,TRBJ2-1,TRBV7-2,-,CASSWGPASNEQFF,TGTGCCAGCAGCTGGGGGCCAGCTAGCAATGAGCAGTTCTTC
15,-,TRBJ2-7,TRBV9,-,CASSSESGRTYEQYF,TGTGCCAGCAGCTCAGAGTCCGGGCGAACCTACGAGCAGTACTTC
14,-,TRBJ1-2,TRBV9,-,CASSQALGNYGYTF,TGTGCCAGCAGCCAGGCCCTTGGGAACTATGGCTACACCTTC
11,once,TRBJ2-7,TRBV14,-,CASSQGPFQYF,TGTGCCAGCAGCCAAGGACCCTTTCAGTACTTC
15,-,TRBJ2-3,TRBV5-1,-,CASSLDRASTDTQYF,TGCGCCAGCAGCTTGGATAGGGCAAGCACAGATACGCAGTATTTT
15,-,TRBJ1-1,TRBV29-1,-,CSVDRPRVGDTEAFF,TGCAGCGTTGATCGGCCAAGGGTAGGGGACACTGAAGCTTTCTTT
17,-,TRBJ2-5,TRBV15,TRBD2,CATSRDVGLAGPETQYF,TGTGCCACCAGCAGAGATGTGGGACTAGCGGGTCCAGAGACCCAGTACTTC
14,-,TRBJ2-4,TRBV18,-,CASSPALAKNIQYF,TGTGCCAGCTCCCCAGCCTTAGCCAAAAACATTCAGTACTTC
11,-,TRBJ2-7,TRBV6-5,-,CASTGRYEQYF,TGTGCCAGCACTGGCCGCTACGAGCAGTACTTC
11,-,TRBJ2-1,TRBV7-2,-,CASSLGNEQFF,TGTGCCAGCAGCTTAGGCAATGAGCAGTTCTTC
12,-,TRBJ1-1,TRBV18,TRBD1,CATGQGADEAFF,TGTGCCACGGGACAGGGGGCGGATGAAGCTTTCTTT
13,-,TRBJ1-1,TRBV7-2,-,CASSQWRESEAFF,TGTGCCAGCAGCCAATGGCGAGAATCTGAAGCTTTCTTT
17,-,TRBJ2-4,TRBV11-2,TRBD1,CASSSLDRGIPINIQYF,TGTGCCAGCAGCTCCCTGGACAGGGGGATACCTATAAACATTCAGTACTTC
17,-,TRBJ2-7,TRBV19,TRBD2,CASAKRDYPQVLYEQYF,TGTGCCAGTGCAAAGCGGGACTATCCACAGGTCCTCTACGAGCAGTACTTC
14,-,TRBJ1-2,TRBV28,-,CASSLFGPNYGYTF,TGTGCCAGCAGTTTATTTGGGCCTAACTATGGCTACACCTTC
15,-,TRBJ2-2,TRBV19,-,CASSISLWDTGELFF,TGTGCCAGTAGTATTTCCCTATGGGACACCGGGGAGCTGTTTTTT
15,-,TRBJ2-4,TRBV30,-,CAWSPRRGVGNIQYF,TGTGCCTGGAGCCCAAGGAGGGGGGTCGGAAACATTCAGTACTTC
14,once,TRBJ2-3,TRBV27,-,CASRLRLGADTQYF,TGTGCCAGCAGACTCCGGTTGGGGGCAGATACGCAGTATTTT
14,-,TRBJ1-1,TRBV28,-,CASRDAGQNTEAFF,TGTGCCAGCAGGGACGCGGGACAGAACACTGAAGCTTTCTTT
14,-,TRBJ1-1,TRBV28,-,CASSLGTGPLGAFF,TGTGCCAGCAGTCTTGGGACTGGCCCCCTCGGAGCTTTCTTT
13,-,TRBJ2-5,TRBV2,-,CASSVVPRETQYF,TGTGCCAGCAGTGTAGTCCCCCGAGAGACCCAGTACTTC
14,-,TRBJ2-3,TRBV28,TRBD2,CAIAGGFRNPTQYF,TGTGCCATCGCCGGGGGGTTCCGGAATCCTACGCAGTATTTT
14,-,TRBJ2-7,TRBV5-8,-,CASSLAGLTYEQYF,TGTGCCAGCAGCTTGGCAGGGCTGACCTACGAGCAGTACTTC
15,-,TRBJ1-4,TRBV5-1,-,CASSPGRGTNEKLFF,TGCGCCAGCAGCCCGGGAAGGGGGACTAATGAAAAACTGTTTTTT
14,-,TRBJ1-5,TRBV7-8,-,CASSIVQGNQPQHF,TGTGCCAGCAGCATAGTACAGGGAAATCAGCCCCAGCATTTT
16,-,TRBJ2-2,TRBV27,-,CASSLSAQLNTGELFF,TGTGCCAGCAGTTTATCGGCACAACTCAACACCGGGGAGCTGTTTTTT
15,-,TRBJ2-7,TRBV6-5,TRBD1,CASSRSGQGSYEQYF,TGTGCCAGCAGTAGATCGGGACAGGGTTCCTACGAGCAGTACTTC
17,-,TRBJ2-2,TRBV5-1,TRBD1,CASSLSPTGGLAGELFF,TGCGCCAGCAGCTTGTCCCCGACAGGGGGCTTAGCCGGGGAGCTGTTTTTT
17,-,TRBJ2-4,TRBV5-1,TRBD1,CASSLVDRGRAKNIQYF,TGCGCCAGCAGCTTGGTAGACAGGGGGCGAGCCAAAAACATTCAGTACTTC
14,-,TRBJ1-5,TRBV28,-,CASSSGQLNQPQHF,TGTGCCAGCAGCTCAGGACAGCTCAATCAGCCCCAGCATTTT
16,once,TRBJ2-1,TRBV9,-,CASSVGLGPSYNEQFF,TGTGCCAGCAGCGTAGGTCTCGGCCCCTCCTACAATGAGCAGTTCTTC
14,-,TRBJ1-6,TRBV13,-,CASSHREYNSPLHF,TGTGCCAGCAGCCACCGCGAATATAATTCACCCCTCCACTTT
13,-,TRBJ2-5,TRBV5-4,-,CASSFRQQETQYF,TGTGCCAGCAGCTTTAGACAGCAAGAGACCCAGTACTTC
11,-,TRBJ2-7,TRBV6-6,-,CASSTLAEQYF,TGTGCCAGCAGTACTCTCGCCGAGCAGTACTTC
12,-,TRBJ2-3,TRBV29-1,TRBD1,CSGTGGTDTQYF,TGCAGCGGCACAGGGGGCACAGATACGCAGTATTTT